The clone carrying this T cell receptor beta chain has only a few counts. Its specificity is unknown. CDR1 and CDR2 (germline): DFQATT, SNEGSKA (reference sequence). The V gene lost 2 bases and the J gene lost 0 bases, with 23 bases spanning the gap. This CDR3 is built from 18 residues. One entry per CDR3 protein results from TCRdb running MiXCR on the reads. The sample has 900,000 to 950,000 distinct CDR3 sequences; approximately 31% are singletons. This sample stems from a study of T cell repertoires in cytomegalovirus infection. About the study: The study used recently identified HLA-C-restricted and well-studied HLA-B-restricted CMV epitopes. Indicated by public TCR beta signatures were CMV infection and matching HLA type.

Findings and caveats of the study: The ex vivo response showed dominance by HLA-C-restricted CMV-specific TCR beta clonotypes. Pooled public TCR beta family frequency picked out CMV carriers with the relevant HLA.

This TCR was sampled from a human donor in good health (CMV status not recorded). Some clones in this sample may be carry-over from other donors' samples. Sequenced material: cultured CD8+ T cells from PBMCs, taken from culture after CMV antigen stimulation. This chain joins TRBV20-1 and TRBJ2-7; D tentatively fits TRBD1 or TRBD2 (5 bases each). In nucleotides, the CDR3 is TGCAGTGCTAGACATCCGGGGATCGGAATTAGGGGCTCCTACGAGCAGTACGTC. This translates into CSARHPGIGIRGSYEQYV.